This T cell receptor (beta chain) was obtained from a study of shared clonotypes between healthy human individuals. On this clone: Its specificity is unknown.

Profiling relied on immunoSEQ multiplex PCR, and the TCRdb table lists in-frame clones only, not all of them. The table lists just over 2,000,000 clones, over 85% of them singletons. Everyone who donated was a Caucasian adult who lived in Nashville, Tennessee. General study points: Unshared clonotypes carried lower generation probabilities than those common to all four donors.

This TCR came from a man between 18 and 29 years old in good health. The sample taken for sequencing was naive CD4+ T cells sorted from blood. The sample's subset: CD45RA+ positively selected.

The chain's CDR3 is CASRTGARGTEAFF. DNA for the CDR3: TGTGCCAGCAGGACCGGGGCTCGGGGCACTGAAGCTTTCTTT. The chain uses TRBV6-1 and TRBJ1-1; possibly TRBD1 for D (5 bases). The CDR3 has 14 amino acids. In germline, CDR1 is MNHNS, CDR2 SASEGT. V was shortened by 6 bases and J by 4 bases, with 15 bases between the two germline ends.